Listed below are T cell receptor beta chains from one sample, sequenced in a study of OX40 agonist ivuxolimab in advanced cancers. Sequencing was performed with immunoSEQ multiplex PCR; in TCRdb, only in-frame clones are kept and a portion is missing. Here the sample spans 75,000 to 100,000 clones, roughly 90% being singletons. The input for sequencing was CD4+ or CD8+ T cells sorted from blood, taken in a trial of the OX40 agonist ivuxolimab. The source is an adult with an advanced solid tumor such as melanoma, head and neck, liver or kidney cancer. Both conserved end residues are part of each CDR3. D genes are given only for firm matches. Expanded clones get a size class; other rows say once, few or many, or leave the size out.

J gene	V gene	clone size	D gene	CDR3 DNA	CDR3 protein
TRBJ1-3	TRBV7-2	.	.	TGTGCCAGCAGCCCAAGGGGTTTTACTGGAAACACCATATATTTT	CASSPRGFTGNTIYF
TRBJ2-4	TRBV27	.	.	TGTGCCAGCAGTTTACGATTGGGGGAAGCCAAAAACATTCAGTACTTC	CASSLRLGEAKNIQYF
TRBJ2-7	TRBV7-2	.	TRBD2	TGTGCCAGCAGCTTATTGTCCGCGGGAGGTGCCGTCGAGCAGTACTTC	CASSLLSAGGAVEQYF
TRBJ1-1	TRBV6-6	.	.	TGTGCCAGCAGTGGCTTTAACACTGAAGCTTTCTTT	CASSGFNTEAFF
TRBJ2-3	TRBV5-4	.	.	TGTGCCAGCAGCCCCAGGGTTAGCGGAAGCACAGATACGCAGTATTTT	CASSPRVSGSTDTQYF
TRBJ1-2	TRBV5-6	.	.	TGTGCCAGCAGCTTGAATTCGAGGGGGAATGGCTACACCTTC	CASSLNSRGNGYTF
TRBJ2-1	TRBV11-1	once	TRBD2	TGTGCCAGCAGCTTAGAACTAGCGGGAGGGAATGAGCAGTTCTTC	CASSLELAGGNEQFF
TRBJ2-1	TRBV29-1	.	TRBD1	TGCAGCGTAGCCGGGACAGGGTTTAACAATGAGCAGTTCTTC	CSVAGTGFNNEQFF
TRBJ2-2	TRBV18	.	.	TGTGCCAGCTCACACGCCGGACCTTTGAACACCGGGGAGCTGTTTTTT	CASSHAGPLNTGELFF
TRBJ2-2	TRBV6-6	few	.	TGTGCCAGCAGAACGGGAGAAACCGGGGAGCTGTTTTTT	CASRTGETGELFF
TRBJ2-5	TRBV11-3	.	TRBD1	TGTGCCAGCAGCTTAGGGGACAGGGGGCGGGCTATTCAAGAGACCCAGTACTTC	CASSLGDRGRAIQETQYF
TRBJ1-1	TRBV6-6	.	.	TGTGCCAGCAGTTACTCGGGCGGGACTTTGGAAGCTTTCTTT	CASSYSGGTLEAFF
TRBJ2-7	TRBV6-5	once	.	TGTGCCAGCAAGTCGGATTCCTACGAGCAGTACTTC	CASKSDSYEQYF
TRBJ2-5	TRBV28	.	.	TGTGCCAGCAGTCGAGGGGAAGAGACCCAGTACTTC	CASSRGEETQYF
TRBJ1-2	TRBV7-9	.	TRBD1	TGTGCCAGCAGGCCGACAGGGGGTTCGGAAGTCTATGGCTACACCTTC	CASRPTGGSEVYGYTF
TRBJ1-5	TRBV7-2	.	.	TGTGCCAGCAGCACCCAGGGGCTTAGCAATCAGCCCCAGCATTTT	CASSTQGLSNQPQHF
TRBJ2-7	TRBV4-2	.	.	TGTGCCAGCAGCTCTTCCCGATACTCCTACGAGCAGTACTTC	CASSSSRYSYEQYF
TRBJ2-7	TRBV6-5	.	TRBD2	TGTGCCAGCAGTTCACGGACTAGCGGTTCCTCCTACGAGCAGTACTTC	CASSSRTSGSSYEQYF
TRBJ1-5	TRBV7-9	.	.	TGTGCCAGCAGCCAGGGTGTTGGCAATCAGCCCCAGCATTTT	CASSQGVGNQPQHF
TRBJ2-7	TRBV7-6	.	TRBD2	TGTGCCAGCGGACCTGCACGAGCGGGAGGCGAGCAGTACTTC	CASGPARAGGEQYF
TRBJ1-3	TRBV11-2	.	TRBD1	TGTGCCAGCGGACAGGGCTCTGGAAACACCATATATTTT	CASGQGSGNTIYF
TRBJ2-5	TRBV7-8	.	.	TGTGCCAGCAGCTTACTTAGGCAAGAGACCCAGTACTTC	CASSLLRQETQYF
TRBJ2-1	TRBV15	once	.	TGTGCCACCAGCAGAGATCGTGATCAACAGGTGTTCTTC	CATSRDRDQQVFF
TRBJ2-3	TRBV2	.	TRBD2	TGTGCCAGCACGCGACTAGCTGGTAACACAGATACGCAGTATTTT	CASTRLAGNTDTQYF
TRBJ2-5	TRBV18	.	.	TGTGCCAGCTCACCTCCCCGAACCAGATACCAAGAGACCCAGTACTTC	CASSPPRTRYQETQYF
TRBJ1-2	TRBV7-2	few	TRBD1	TGTGCCAGCAGCCCCCAACCGGGACAGGGATATGGCTACACCTTC	CASSPQPGQGYGYTF
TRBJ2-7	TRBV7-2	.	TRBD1	TGTGCCAGCAGCTTAGGGGGGACAGGGGCTATACTTACGGAGCAGTACTTC	CASSLGGTGAILTEQYF